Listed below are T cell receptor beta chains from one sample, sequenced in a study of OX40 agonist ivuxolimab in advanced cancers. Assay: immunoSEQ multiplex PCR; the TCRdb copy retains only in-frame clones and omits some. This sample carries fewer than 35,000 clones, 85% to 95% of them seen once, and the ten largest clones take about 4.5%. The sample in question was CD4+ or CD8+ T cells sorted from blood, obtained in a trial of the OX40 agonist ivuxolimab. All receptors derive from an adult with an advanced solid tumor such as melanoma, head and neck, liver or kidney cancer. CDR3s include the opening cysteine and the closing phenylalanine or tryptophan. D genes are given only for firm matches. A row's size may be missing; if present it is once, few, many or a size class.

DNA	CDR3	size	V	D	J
TGTGCCATCAGTGAGGGGGGGAATGAGCAGTTCTTC	CAISEGGNEQFF	NA	TRBV10-3	NA	TRBJ2-1
TGTGCCAGCAGCCGGCTGGGGGGAGGGGACTACTACAATGAGCAGTTCTTC	CASSRLGGGDYYNEQFF	few	TRBV7-9	TRBD2	TRBJ2-1
TGTGCCACCAGCGGATTCCGGGATATCAATCAGCCCCAGCATTTT	CATSGFRDINQPQHF	NA	TRBV15	NA	TRBJ1-5
TGCGCCAGCAGCCCCCGTGCCATTGACTACAATGAGCAGTTCTTC	CASSPRAIDYNEQFF	NA	TRBV5-1	NA	TRBJ2-1
TGTGCCAGCAGCTTTGGTGGGGGACAGGGTAGTGGCTACACCTTC	CASSFGGGQGSGYTF	once	TRBV7-9	TRBD1	TRBJ1-2
TGTGCCAGCAGCTTAATTGTGTCTGGCGGTGAAGCTTTCTTT	CASSLIVSGGEAFF	NA	TRBV7-9	NA	TRBJ1-1
TGTGCCAGCAGCGCAGGGACAGACTCTGGAAACACCATATATTTT	CASSAGTDSGNTIYF	NA	TRBV2	TRBD1	TRBJ1-3
TGTGCCAGCGGCAACGAGCAGTACTTC	CASGNEQYF	NA	TRBV6-6	NA	TRBJ2-7
TGTGCCAGCAGTCTACGGGCGAGAGGGACTAGCGGCTACGAGCAGTACTTC	CASSLRARGTSGYEQYF	NA	TRBV7-9	TRBD2	TRBJ2-7
TGTGCCAGCAGTTTATCGCCGGGACAGGCTCTAAACTATGGCTACACCTTC	CASSLSPGQALNYGYTF	NA	TRBV27	TRBD1	TRBJ1-2
TGTGCCAGTAGTATGATGGGATTTTATGGCTACACCTTC	CASSMMGFYGYTF	NA	TRBV19	NA	TRBJ1-2
TGTGCCACCAGCAGTTCGCCGCAGCTCGGAAACACCATATATTTT	CATSSSPQLGNTIYF	NA	TRBV15	NA	TRBJ1-3
TGTGCCAGCAGGGTCGTTCCCGGGTCCTACAATGAGCAGTTCTTC	CASRVVPGSYNEQFF	once	TRBV2	NA	TRBJ2-1
TGTGCCAGCAGACACGACAGGCACAACACCGGGGAGCTGTTTTTT	CASRHDRHNTGELFF	NA	TRBV28	NA	TRBJ2-2
TGTGCCTGGAGTAATAGCAATCAGCCCCAGCATTTT	CAWSNSNQPQHF	NA	TRBV30	NA	TRBJ1-5
TGTGCCACCAGTACAGGGATCTCACCCCTCCACTTT	CATSTGISPLHF	NA	TRBV15	NA	TRBJ1-6
TGTGCCAGCAGTCAGGGGACAGGGGGATACAATGAGCAGTTCTTC	CASSQGTGGYNEQFF	NA	TRBV28	TRBD1	TRBJ2-1
TGTGCCAGCAGGGTGGGACTAGCGGGACCCTACGAGCAGTACTTC	CASRVGLAGPYEQYF	once	TRBV6-6	TRBD2	TRBJ2-7
TGTGCCAGCAGTTACAAGGGGGGTATGGACGCTTTCTTT	CASSYKGGMDAFF	NA	TRBV6-5	NA	TRBJ1-1
TGTGCCAGTACTGGTTATTGGGGAAACACCGGGGAGCTGTTTTTT	CASTGYWGNTGELFF	NA	TRBV19	NA	TRBJ2-2
TGTGCCAGCAGTTCCGAGGGGTTGGGCGGCTACACCTTC	CASSSEGLGGYTF	NA	TRBV6-6	NA	TRBJ1-2
TGTGCCAGCAGCTTAGTTTCGGGTGATACGCAGTATTTT	CASSLVSGDTQYF	NA	TRBV7-2	NA	TRBJ2-3
TGCGCCAGCAGCCAAATAGGAGGGGGAGCCGTCTTGTCGACCCAGTACTTC	CASSQIGGGAVLSTQYF	NA	TRBV4-1	NA	TRBJ2-5
TGTGCCAGCAGTTCAACAGGGTTAGGAACTAGCGGGGCCCTGCCCTACGAGCAGTACTTC	CASSSTGLGTSGALPYEQYF	NA	TRBV27	TRBD2	TRBJ2-7
TGTGCCAGCTCACCATCCGGGACAGCCTACACCGGGGAGCTGTTTTTT	CASSPSGTAYTGELFF	NA	TRBV18	TRBD1	TRBJ2-2
TGCAGCGTAGTAGCGGGGGCTAGCACAGATACGCAGTATTTT	CSVVAGASTDTQYF	NA	TRBV29-1	TRBD2	TRBJ2-3
TGTGCCAGCAGAACCACGACTAGCGTTGCCGGGGAGCTGTTTTTT	CASRTTTSVAGELFF	NA	TRBV27	TRBD2	TRBJ2-2
TGCAGCGGTCGGAGGGCTGACTCCTACGAGCAGTACTTC	CSGRRADSYEQYF	NA	TRBV29-1	NA	TRBJ2-7
TGTGCCAGCAGGGGACAGGTCCGCTCCTACGAGCAGTACTTC	CASRGQVRSYEQYF	NA	TRBV2	TRBD1	TRBJ2-7
TGTGCCAGCAGCTTAAACACAGATACGCAGTATTTT	CASSLNTDTQYF	NA	TRBV5-4	NA	TRBJ2-3
TGTGCCGCTAGCTATTCTGGGGCCAACGTCCTGACTTTC	CAASYSGANVLTF	NA	TRBV6-1	NA	TRBJ2-6
TGTGCCAGCAGCCGTGACGACGAGCGGACAGGGGTTCCTAATGAAAAACTGTTTTTT	CASSRDDERTGVPNEKLFF	once	TRBV28	TRBD1	TRBJ1-4
TGTGCCAGCAGTTACTCGTCAACTGAAGCTTTCTTT	CASSYSSTEAFF	few	TRBV6-6	NA	TRBJ1-1
TGTGCCAGCAGTTTATTATCCGGGACGGACGGGAACAATGAGCAGTTCTTC	CASSLLSGTDGNNEQFF	NA	TRBV27	NA	TRBJ2-1
TGTGCCAGCAGCTTAGCCCCGGGCTATAGCACCGGGGAGCTGTTTTTT	CASSLAPGYSTGELFF	NA	TRBV7-9	NA	TRBJ2-2
TGTGCCAGCAGCTTCTGGTCCAGCGGGAGTTCCGAGCAGTTCTTC	CASSFWSSGSSEQFF	NA	TRBV5-6	TRBD2	TRBJ2-1
TGCGCCAGCAGCCGAACTCCCCCGGGGAGGAGCTCCTACGAGCAGTACTTC	CASSRTPPGRSSYEQYF	NA	TRBV4-1	NA	TRBJ2-7
TGTGCCAGCAAGGCTTCCGGGGCCGGGGAGCTGTTTTTT	CASKASGAGELFF	few	TRBV27	NA	TRBJ2-2
TGTGCCAGCAGTCCCGCCCGCTCCTACAATGAGCAGTTCTTC	CASSPARSYNEQFF	NA	TRBV7-9	NA	TRBJ2-1
TGTGCCAGCAGCCCTAACTCGGACATACATACGCAGTATTTT	CASSPNSDIHTQYF	NA	TRBV11-3	NA	TRBJ2-3
TGTGCCAGCAGCTTAGGGGCGTTGGGTGACACCGGGGAGCTGTTTTTT	CASSLGALGDTGELFF	NA	TRBV7-9	NA	TRBJ2-2
TGTGCCAGCAGTGTGGGCCCTAGGACCGGGGAGCTGTTTTTT	CASSVGPRTGELFF	NA	TRBV25-1	NA	TRBJ2-2
TGTGCCAGCAGCCCCGTGGGACAGGGTAAACAGGAGCAGTACTTC	CASSPVGQGKQEQYF	NA	TRBV11-2	TRBD1	TRBJ2-7
TGTGCCATCACTCCCGCGGGGCAGGGGAGGTACGAGCAGTACTTC	CAITPAGQGRYEQYF	medium-sized	TRBV10-3	NA	TRBJ2-7
TGTGCCAGCAGTTACTCGGATAGCGGATACAATGAGCAGTTCTTC	CASSYSDSGYNEQFF	NA	TRBV6-5	NA	TRBJ2-1
TGTGCCAGCAGTTTATGGACTAGCCTGAAAAGCACAGATACGCAGTATTTT	CASSLWTSLKSTDTQYF	NA	TRBV28	TRBD2	TRBJ2-3
TGTGCCAGCACCGGACAGGGAGAGGGGTGGATTCAGCCCCAGCATTTT	CASTGQGEGWIQPQHF	NA	TRBV21-1	NA	TRBJ1-5
TGTGCCAGCAGTGAGGGACAGGGTTTCGATACGCAGTATTTT	CASSEGQGFDTQYF	NA	TRBV27	TRBD1	TRBJ2-3
TGTGCCAGCAGTTTAGGGCAGGGGTGGAAGACCCAGTACTTC	CASSLGQGWKTQYF	NA	TRBV27	NA	TRBJ2-5
TGTGCCAGCTCACTCCGGGACAGTGTACAAGAGACCCAGTACTTC	CASSLRDSVQETQYF	NA	TRBV18	TRBD1	TRBJ2-5
TGTGCCAGCAGCCCCCGGACTCTAATCTACAATGAGCAGTTCTTC	CASSPRTLIYNEQFF	NA	TRBV9	NA	TRBJ2-1
TGCGCCAGCAGCCAGACGCGGGGCCTTTACAATGAGCAGTTCTTC	CASSQTRGLYNEQFF	NA	TRBV4-3	NA	TRBJ2-1
TGTGCCAGCAGCCAAAGGGATAGAGGGACCTTTGATGAGCAGTTCTTC	CASSQRDRGTFDEQFF	NA	TRBV7-9	NA	TRBJ2-1
TGTGCCAGCAGCCTTGACAGGGGATCTGGAAACACCATATATTTT	CASSLDRGSGNTIYF	NA	TRBV7-6	TRBD1	TRBJ1-3
TGTGCCAGCAGCCTCGATGCAACTAATGAAAAACTGTTTTTT	CASSLDATNEKLFF	NA	TRBV6-5	NA	TRBJ1-4